This is a list of T cell receptor beta chains from one sample in a study of shared clonotypes between healthy human individuals. Assay used: immunoSEQ multiplex PCR; TCRdb lists only in-frame clones, some missing. The sample lists a few million clones, more than 85% occurring once. The sequencing input was naive CD4+ T cells from PBMCs. The origin of the receptors is a man aged 18 to 29 in good health. Some clones in this sample may be carry-over from other donors' samples. The CDR3 runs from the conserved cysteine through the conserved F or W. A D gene is named only where the DNA matches it firmly. Part of the rows lack a size; the others show once, few, many or a class for expanded clones.

D,V,size,J,DNA,CDR3
.,TRBV7-3,.,TRBJ2-2,TGTGCCAGCAGCGGGCAAGGAACCGGGGAGCTGTTTTTT,CASSGQGTGELFF
.,TRBV29-1,.,TRBJ2-1,TGCAGCGTTGACCTACTAGTTGGTTACAATGAGCAGTTCTTC,CSVDLLVGYNEQFF
.,TRBV2,.,TRBJ1-2,TGTGCCAGTAAAGCAGGGGTTAACTATGGCTACACCTTC,CASKAGVNYGYTF
.,TRBV5-1,.,TRBJ2-7,TGCGCCAGCAGCCCCCTCGGGGTATCCTACGAGCAGTACTTC,CASSPLGVSYEQYF
TRBD2,TRBV5-1,.,TRBJ2-4,TGCGCCAGCAGCTTGGCGGGGGGAGAGAACATTCAGTACTTC,CASSLAGGENIQYF
.,TRBV29-1,.,TRBJ1-1,TGCAGCGGCTTGTTAGGGCTGTTGAACACTGAAGCTTTCTTT,CSGLLGLLNTEAFF
TRBD2,TRBV2,.,TRBJ2-5,TGTGCCAGCAGTGAAGCCAGCGGGAATGGAGAGACCCAGTACTTC,CASSEASGNGETQYF
.,TRBV5-5,.,TRBJ1-2,TGTGCCAGCAGCTTGGCCTATTCGCAGGGGACCTATGGCTACACCTTC,CASSLAYSQGTYGYTF
.,TRBV19,once,TRBJ2-3,TGTGCCAGTAGTATAGCGGGACCAGATACGCAGTATTTT,CASSIAGPDTQYF
.,TRBV5-1,.,TRBJ2-3,TGCGCCAGCTGGGGGACTGGTTTAAATACGCAGTATTTT,CASWGTGLNTQYF
TRBD2,TRBV6-5,.,TRBJ2-1,TGTGCCAGCAGTTACTCAGCGGGAGTGGAATGGGATGAGCAGTTCTTC,CASSYSAGVEWDEQFF
TRBD1,TRBV27,.,TRBJ2-5,TGTGCCAGCAGTATGTTGGGCAGGGGGGAGACCCAGTACTTC,CASSMLGRGETQYF
.,TRBV7-9,once,TRBJ1-4,TGTGCCAGCACCTCGTATCGAGGGGCAACTAATGAAAAACTGTTTTTT,CASTSYRGATNEKLFF
.,TRBV28,.,TRBJ1-2,TGTGCCAGCAGTTTATTGGGCTATGGCTACACCTTC,CASSLLGYGYTF
.,TRBV11-2,.,TRBJ2-2,TGTGCCAGCAGCGGTCTTCGGGGACCGAACACCGGGGAGCTGTTTTTT,CASSGLRGPNTGELFF
.,TRBV10-3,.,TRBJ1-3,TGTGCCACCCAGGCAGGAACCGACTCTGGAAACACCATATATTTT,CATQAGTDSGNTIYF
TRBD1,TRBV5-4,.,TRBJ1-2,TGTGCCAGCAGCTTGGGACAGGGTAACTATGGCTACACCTTC,CASSLGQGNYGYTF
.,TRBV6-6,.,TRBJ1-1,TGTGCCAGCAGTCCCCGACTCGGCACTGAAGCTTTCTTT,CASSPRLGTEAFF